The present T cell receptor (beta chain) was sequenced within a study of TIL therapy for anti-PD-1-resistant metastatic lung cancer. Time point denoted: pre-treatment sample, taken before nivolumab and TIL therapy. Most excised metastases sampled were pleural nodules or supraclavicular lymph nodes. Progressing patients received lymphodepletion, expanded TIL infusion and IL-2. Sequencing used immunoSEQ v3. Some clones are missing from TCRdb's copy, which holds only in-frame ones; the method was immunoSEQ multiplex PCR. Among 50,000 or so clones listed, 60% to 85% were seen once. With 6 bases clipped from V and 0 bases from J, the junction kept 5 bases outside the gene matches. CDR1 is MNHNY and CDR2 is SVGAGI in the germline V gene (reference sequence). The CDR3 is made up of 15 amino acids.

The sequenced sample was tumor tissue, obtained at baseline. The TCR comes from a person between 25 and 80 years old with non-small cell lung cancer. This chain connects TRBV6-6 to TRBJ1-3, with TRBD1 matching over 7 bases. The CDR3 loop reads CASSPGQNSGNTIYF. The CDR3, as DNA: TGTGCCAGCAGCCCGGGACAGAACTCTGGAAACACCATATATTTT.